What follows describes a single TCR beta chain. The CDR3 has 17 amino acids. V shed 4 bases, J shed 6 bases, and the junction held 12 bases outside the gene matches. Per the germline V gene, CDR1 is SGHTA and CDR2 is FQGNSA. The sample is drawn from a study of CD8 T cells in Susac syndrome. The RNA input was roughly 0.45 to 1 ug, and it was reverse transcribed with random hexamers. TCRdb analysed the immunoSEQ multiplex PCR reads with MiXCR anew, one entry per CDR3 protein. Of approximately 100,000 distinct CDR3 sequences listed, nearly 95% are singletons. The chain joins TRBV7-2 to TRBJ2-2, with 9 bases that match TRBD2. This clonotype originated in a human donor in good health. Sequenced: CD4+ T cells from PBMCs. CDR3 DNA sequence: TGTGCCAGCAGCTCAAGTATAGCGGGAGTGGGGCCCGGGGAGCTGTTTTTT. It yields the protein CASSSSIAGVGPGELFF.